The clone carrying this TCR beta chain is categorized as medium-sized. The antigen is undetermined. This sample stems from a study of spatial heterogeneity in lung cancer. Across the study: A module score for T cells, taken from matched bulk RNA-seq, correlated strongly with TCR transcript counts in tumor regions.

Whole-study findings and limits: Tumor mutation counts were tracked by expanded intratumoral alpha and beta TCR counts.

Unique molecular identifiers, one per molecule, were present on every TCR cDNA molecule. Each CDR3 protein gets one entry after TCRdb re-called the 5' RACE reads with MiXCR. Among fewer than 9,000 distinct CDR3 sequences listed, around 7% were seen once. Sample time point: sample taken at primary tumor resection. Patients with untreated early-stage non-small cell lung cancer, numbering around 72, were the donors. Unsorted whole RNA of tumor, nontumor lung or frozen PBMC was sequenced. Looked up from germline, CDR1 is KGHDR and CDR2 is SFDVKD. This CDR3 contains 16 residues. V was clipped by 1 base and J by 6 bases; unmatched bases: 4.

Sequenced material: lung tumor tissue, taken at surgery. The chain joins TRBV24-1 to TRBJ2-3, with 12 bases fitting TRBD2. The TCR was taken from a female donor with early-stage non-small cell lung cancer. Written as DNA, the CDR3 is TGTGCCACCAGTGATTTCGGACTAGCGGGAATGGATACGCAGTATTTT. It specifies CATSDFGLAGMDTQYF.